Many counts were recorded for the clone carrying this T cell receptor (beta chain). This entry is derived from a study of T cells in Graves' hyperthyroidism and ophthalmopathy. V shed 5 bases and J 2 bases; nucleotides not matched to a gene: 3. CDR1 and CDR2 from the germline V gene are SGHTA and FQGNSA. The CDR3 extends over 14 amino acids. Amplified regions were TCR beta CDR3 sequences from RNA transcripts. The primer set for the first-round RT-PCR of the TCR CDR3 was HTBI. TCRdb called the multiplex PCR reads again in MiXCR, with one record for every CDR3 protein. The sample has some 500,000 distinct CDR3 sequences, approximately 25% seen once.

The TCR originated in a woman in her twenties or thirties with Graves' ophthalmopathy. The rearrangement joins TRBV7-2 to TRBJ1-3; 7 bases agree with TRBD1. Specimen: blood. The DNA of the CDR3 is TGTGCCAGCAGCCGGACAGGCCCTGGAAACACCATATATTTT. Protein sequence: CASSRTGPGNTIYF. Drawing the rest from reference TRBV7-2 and TRBJ1-3, the complete variable domain is GAGVSQSPSNKVTEKGKDVELRCDPISGHTALYWYRQSLGQGLEFLIYFQGNSAPDKSGLPSDRFSAERTGGSVSTLTIQRTQQEDSAVYLCASSRTGPGNTIYFGEGSWLTVV.